This T cell receptor (beta chain) was obtained from a study of blood T cell repertoires in COVID-19. Study overall: The origin of the acute and convalescent COVID-19 samples was the United States, Italy and Spain. T cells, B-cell-depleted T cells, or PBMCs supplied cDNA or gDNA.

This clone has a handful of counts. CDR3 length equals 13 residues. Trimming removed 0 bases at V and 5 bases at J, with 7 bases between. Germline CDR1 is LGHNA and CDR2 is YNFKEQ. Study processing details: Scientists estimated how many nucleated cells there were by amplifying reference gene primers. TCRdb's table, derived via immunoSEQ multiplex PCR, lists solely in-frame clones and lacks some. Clone size and V and J calls were adopted from that table, with D and trimming inferred from the DNA. The sample holds 250,000 to 300,000 clones; about four fifths are singletons and the top ten take under 3%.

The sequence derives from a woman aged 55-69 years with active or convalescent COVID-19. Material for sequencing was peripheral blood. This chain uses TRBV4-2 with TRBJ1-2; D is unclear. CDR3: CASSQDGQYGYTF. CDR3 in DNA: TGTGCCAGCAGCCAAGATGGGCAGTATGGCTACACCTTC.